Presented here are 28 T cell receptor beta chains from one specimen sequenced in a study of blood T cell repertoires in COVID-19. Measured with immunoSEQ multiplex PCR; TCRdb has only the in-frame clones, and not every one. The sample has roughly 150,000 clones, 65% to 85% seen once. Sequenced input: PBMCs or T cells enriched from blood (not recorded which). These receptors were obtained from a man between 70 and 80 years old who had been exposed to COVID-19.

This sequence joins TRBV2 and TRBJ2-2; D is uncertain. V lost 7 bases and J lost 0, with 9 bases in between. Germline V lookup: CDR1 SNHLY, CDR2 FYNNEI. This CDR3 is built from 14 residues. As DNA, the CDR3 is TGTGCCAGCAAGAGAGGCGCGAACACCGGGGAGCTGTTTTTT. Its protein is CASKRGANTGELFF. The variable domain in full, completed from reference TRBV2 and TRBJ2-2, reads EPEVTQTPSHQVTQMGQEVILRCVPISNHLYFYWYRQILGQKVEFLVSFYNNEISEKSEIFDDQFSVERPDGSNFTLKIRSTKLEDSAMYFCASKRGANTGELFFGEGSRLTVL.

The chain joins TRBV18 to TRBJ2-7, with TRBD1 matching 7 bases. V shed 4 bases, J shed 3 bases, and the junction held 6 bases outside the gene matches. Germline V gene sequence: CDR1 KGHSH, CDR2 LQKENI. The CDR3 covers 14 residues. In nucleotides, the CDR3 is TGTGCCAGCTCACTAACCGGGACAGACTACGAGCAGTACTTC. Translated, it gives CASSLTGTDYEQYF.

The CDR3 bases are TGTGCCAGCAGCTTAGGGGGGGGGACTCAGCAGTATTTT. Protein sequence: CASSLGGGTQQYF. The chain employs TRBV3-1 (or the pseudogene TRBV3-2) and TRBJ2-3; possibly TRBD2 for D (7 bases). The V and J ends lost 5 bases and 11 bases respectively, with 17 bases between them. The CDR3 is 13 amino acids. Per the germline V gene, CDR1 is LGHDT and CDR2 is YNNKEL (reference sequence).

The chain combines TRBV5-4 with TRBJ1-6; D not resolved. V shed 5 bases and J shed 11 bases, with 14 bases lying between them. Germline CDR1 and CDR2: SGHNT and YYREEE (reference sequence). This CDR3 is built from 13 residues. CDR3: CASRGDGITPLHF. CDR3 nucleotides: TGTGCCAGCAGGGGAGATGGAATCACACCCCTCCACTTT. The entire variable domain, with the rest obtained from reference TRBV5-4 and TRBJ1-6, is as follows: ETGVTQSPTHLIKTRGQQVTLRCSSQSGHNTVSWYQQALGQGPQFIFQYYREEENGRGNFPPRFSGLQFPNYSSELNVNALELDDSALYLCASRGDGITPLHFGNGTRLTVT.

This clone showed up just a few times. The chain couples TRBV28 to TRBJ2-4; the D is unclear. The CDR3 extends over 14 amino acids. Germline V gene lookup returns CDR1 MDHEN and CDR2 SYDVKM. Trimming took off 4 bases at V and 7 bases at J, with 14 bases between the two ends. The CDR3 sequence: CASSSGFPGNIQYF. The CDR3 bases are TGTGCCAGCAGTTCCGGGTTCCCTGGGAACATTCAGTACTTC.

The chain combines TRBV2 with TRBJ2-1, with 10 bases aligning to TRBD2. CDR1 and CDR2 (germline): SNHLY, FYNNEI. V shed 7 bases and J 0 bases; nucleotides not matched to a gene: 3. The CDR3 length is 15 residues. CDR3 protein: CASTAGGYSYNEQFF. The CDR3 DNA sequence: TGTGCCAGCACAGCGGGGGGGTACTCCTACAATGAGCAGTTCTTC.

The J gene is TRBJ2-6, the V gene TRBV10-3; D is possibly TRBD2 (5 bases). The CDR3 length is 14 residues. Trimming took 6 bases from V and 2 from J, leaving 8 bases between them. Per the germline V gene, CDR1 is ENHRY and CDR2 is SYGVKD. DNA for the CDR3: TGTGCCATCAGAACAGCGGCTGGGGCCAACGTCCTGACTTTC. Its translation: CAIRTAAGANVLTF.

V usage is TRBV24-1 and J usage is TRBJ2-3; D may be TRBD2 (6 bases). V gave up 10 bases and J gave up 2 bases, with 12 bases separating them. Germline values: CDR1 KGHDR, CDR2 SFDVKD. The CDR3 runs 13 residues. The CDR3 DNA sequence: TGTGCCACTGGGACTTCTCTCACAGATACGCAGTATTTT. It codes for CATGTSLTDTQYF.

The chain combines TRBV7-2 with TRBJ1-1; D is possibly TRBD1 (5 bases). Germline V gives CDR1 SGHTA, CDR2 FQGNSA. CDR3 size: 15 residues. V was trimmed by 5 bases and J by 0 bases, leaving 13 bases between them. The CDR3 is CASSPSGLLNTEAFF. DNA of the CDR3: TGTGCCAGCAGCCCATCGGGACTGCTGAACACTGAAGCTTTCTTT.

The V call is TRBV10-2, the J call TRBJ2-3; D possibly corresponds to TRBD2 (6 bases). The CDR3 extends over 15 amino acids. The germline gives CDR1 WSHSY, CDR2 SAAADI. The V end lost 6 bases, the J end lost 0 bases, and 13 bases lay between the germline ends. The CDR3 loop is CASSLGSSSTDTQYF. The CDR3, as DNA: TGCGCCAGCAGCCTCGGGAGTTCGAGCACAGATACGCAGTATTTT.

The CDR3 coding sequence is TGCGCCAGCAGCGAACTGAAGACTAGCGGACAAGAGACCCAGTACTTC. The encoded protein is CASSELKTSGQETQYF. The gene calls are TRBV4-1 and TRBJ2-5, with TRBD2 identical over 9 bases. V lost 5 bases, J lost 2 bases, and 9 bases stayed unmatched. In germline, CDR1 is MGHRA, CDR2 YSYEKL. CDR3 length equals 16 residues.

The rearrangement uses TRBV7-2 and TRBJ1-5; no firm D call. The CDR3 covers 13 residues. The germline V and J ends were trimmed by 3 bases and 1 base, with 4 bases remaining between them. Germline V CDR1 and CDR2: SGHTA, FQGNSA. The DNA of the CDR3 is TGTGCCAGCAGCTTGCGAAGCAATCAGCCCCAGCATTTT. It specifies CASSLRSNQPQHF.

This chain connects TRBV11-1 to TRBJ1-1, with a possible D match to TRBD1 (6 bases). The CDR3 is made up of 14 amino acids. With 4 bases removed from V and 0 bases from J, the gap between germline ends came to 9 bases. CDR1 and CDR2 from the germline V gene are SGHAT and FQDESV (reference sequence). The CDR3 DNA follows: TGTGCCAGCAGCTCGAACAGGGTGAACACTGAAGCTTTCTTT. Translating gives CASSSNRVNTEAFF.

This clone was counted ten times or more. The V and J genes are TRBV6-5 and TRBJ1-6; D is perhaps TRBD1 (5 bases). The length of the CDR3 is 14 residues. V was pared by 4 bases and J by 2 bases, with 6 bases between. In germline, CDR1 is MNHEY, CDR2 SVGAGI. The CDR3 region has the DNA TGTGCCAGCAGTTCAGGGCCCTATAATTCACCCCTCCACTTT. It translates to CASSSGPYNSPLHF.

V and J are TRBV2 and TRBJ2-5; TRBD1 agrees at 9 bases. J was trimmed by 1 base and V by 6 bases; bases with no gene match: 9. CDR3 length equals 16 residues. CDR1 SNHLY and CDR2 FYNNEI come from the germline V gene. The CDR3 reads CASSKPGQGLQETQYF. CDR3 bases: TGTGCCAGCAGCAAGCCGGGACAGGGACTCCAAGAGACCCAGTACTTC.

The V gene is TRBV5-8, the J gene TRBJ1-6; 11 positions agree with TRBD1. This CDR3 contains 16 residues. V trimming: 3 bases; J trimming: 4 bases; junction bases outside the gene matches: 3. Looked up from germline, CDR1 is SGHTS and CDR2 is YDEGEE. The CDR3 DNA reads TGTGCCAGCAGCTGGACAGGGGGCGTTTATAATTCACCCCTCCACTTT. Protein: CASSWTGGVYNSPLHF.

The chain joins TRBV6-5 to TRBJ1-1; D possibly corresponds to TRBD1 (6 bases). V dropped 10 bases and J dropped 7 bases, with 19 bases sitting between them. The CDR3 is made up of 13 amino acids. The germline V gene has CDR1 MNHEY and CDR2 SVGAGI. Here the CDR3 reads CATERGSSYEAFF. The CDR3 DNA reads TGTGCCACCGAAAGGGGGAGCTCCTATGAAGCTTTCTTT.

The chain carries TRBV4-3 and TRBJ2-7; 7 bases line up with TRBD1. V trimming: 0 bases; J trimming: 6 bases; junction bases outside the gene matches: 8. This CDR3 comprises 15 residues. The germline CDR1 and CDR2 sequences are LGHNA and YSLEER. The CDR3 loop is CASSQDLGTGVEQYF. Here the CDR3 DNA reads TGCGCCAGCAGCCAAGATTTGGGAACAGGGGTCGAGCAGTACTTC.

The chain recombines TRBV4-3 with TRBJ2-7; possibly TRBD2 for D (5 bases). Germline CDR1 is LGHNA and CDR2 is YSLEER. The CDR3 contains 16 residues. Deletions cut 0 bases from V and 2 bases from J, with 14 bases between. The CDR3 region is CASSQEFGGPTYEQYF. CDR3 bases: TGCGCCAGCAGCCAAGAGTTCGGCGGGCCAACCTACGAGCAGTACTTC.

The chain joins TRBV19 to TRBJ2-2, with 8 nucleotides matching TRBD2. Unmatched junction bases numbered 4, after V lost 3 bases and J lost 4 bases. CDR3 length: 15 amino acids. The germline CDR1 and CDR2 sequences are LNHDA and SQIVND (reference sequence). The CDR3 loop reads CASSMGGGRTGELFF. In DNA, the CDR3 is TGTGCCAGTAGTATGGGCGGGGGGCGCACCGGGGAGCTGTTTTTT. Variable domain in full (rest from reference TRBV19 and TRBJ2-2): DGGITQSPKYLFRKEGQNVTLSCEQNLNHDAMYWYRQDPGQGLRLIYYSQIVNDFQKGDIAEGYSVSREKKESFPLTVTSAQKNPTAFYLCASSMGGGRTGELFFGEGSRLTVL.

This clone came up a few times. The chain uses TRBV12-2 and TRBJ1-3; the table names TRBD1, a call not compared with the DNA. TRBV12-2 is annotated as a pseudogene. The CDR3 runs to 19 residues. In DNA, the CDR3 is TGTGCAAGTCGCCCAAACAGTCGCAGGGGTGGAACTTCAGGAAACACCATATATTTT. Encoded protein: CASRPNSRRGGTSGNTIYF.

This sequence joins TRBV14 and TRBJ2-7; 11 nucleotides line up with TRBD1. The V gene's germline CDR1 is SGHDN and CDR2 FVKESK. This CDR3 region has 15 residues. The trim removed 5 bases at V and 4 bases at J, leaving 7 bases unmatched. Here the CDR3 DNA reads TGTGCCAGCAGCGAGGGACAGGGGGTCCCTTACGAGCAGTACTTC. Residues: CASSEGQGVPYEQYF.

This clone occurred a few times. The V call is TRBV28, the J call TRBJ1-2, with a tentative D call TRBD1 (6 bases). The CDR3 totals 15 residues. Looked up from germline, CDR1 is MDHEN and CDR2 is SYDVKM. Trimming stripped 3 bases from V and 6 bases from J, with 17 bases between. The CDR3 DNA reads as TGTGCCAGCAGTTTCGCGGGGGCCCCGGACGATGGCTACACCTTC. Its translation: CASSFAGAPDDGYTF.

V is TRBV2 and J is TRBJ1-1; D is uncertain. This CDR3 is built from 12 residues. V was shortened by 7 bases and J by 4 bases, with 10 bases between the two germline ends. CDR1 is SNHLY and CDR2 is FYNNEI in the germline V gene. The DNA for the CDR3 is TGTGCCAGCACACCGAGAGGCACTGAAGCTTTCTTT. Translated: CASTPRGTEAFF.

J is TRBJ2-7 and V is TRBV15; 10 bases agree with TRBD1. The CDR3 extends over 16 amino acids. From germline, CDR1 is LNHNV and CDR2 YYDKDF (reference sequence). Trimming at V came to 0 bases and at J to 4 bases, leaving 6 bases not matched to a gene. In nucleotides, the CDR3 is TGTGCCACCAGCAGAGATTTGAGGGACAGGGGTTACGAGCAGTACTTC. As protein: CATSRDLRDRGYEQYF. The full variable domain, rest sourced from reference TRBV15 and TRBJ2-7, is DAMVIQNPRYQVTQFGKPVTLSCSQTLNHNVMYWYQQKSSQAPKLLFHYYDKDFNNEADTPDNFQSRRPNTSFCFLDIRSPGLGDTAMYLCATSRDLRDRGYEQYFGPGTRLTVT.

This clone is a singleton in its sample. This sequence joins TRBV6-1 and TRBJ1-5; D possibly corresponds to TRBD1 (5 bases). Germline V gene data show CDR1 as MNHNS and CDR2 as SASEGT. Deletions cut 4 bases from V and 2 bases from J, with 15 bases between. This CDR3 is built from 16 residues. The CDR3 protein is CASSGSGGLRNQPQHF. Written as DNA, the CDR3 is TGTGCCAGCAGTGGTAGCGGGGGACTCCGCAATCAGCCCCAGCATTTT.

The rearrangement joins TRBV4-3 to TRBJ1-5, with 8 nucleotides matching TRBD1. The length of the CDR3 is 15 residues. J was trimmed by 0 bases and V by 5 bases; bases with no gene match: 3. The germline V gene has CDR1 LGHNA and CDR2 YSLEER. CDR3 loop: CASSTGTGSNQPQHF. The CDR3 bases are TGCGCCAGCAGCACCGGGACAGGTAGCAATCAGCCCCAGCATTTT.

The chain is built from TRBV3-1 (or the pseudogene TRBV3-2) and TRBJ2-7, with a tentative D call TRBD2 (6 bases). The CDR3 covers 12 residues. Trimming shortened V by 4 bases and J by 5 bases, and 9 bases separated the two germline ends. The germline V gene has CDR1 LGHDT and CDR2 YNNKEL (reference sequence). The chain's CDR3 is CASSPGVHEQYF. The CDR3 region has the DNA TGTGCCAGCAGCCCGGGGGTCCACGAGCAGTACTTC.